Presented here are 2 T cell receptor beta chains from one specimen sequenced in a study of early T cells in non-severe SARS-CoV-2 infection. Each CDR3 protein is one row after TCRdb ran MiXCR on the 5' RACE reads. The sample contains 50,000 to 60,000 distinct CDR3 sequences, 7% to 8% of which appear only once. The material sequenced was whole blood. These TCRs come from an adult who was a healthcare worker with PCR-confirmed SARS-CoV-2 infection or an uninfected control (not recorded which).

This clonotype showed up many times. The chain has TRBV20-1 and TRBJ2-7; 7 bases are shared with TRBD2. Germline values: CDR1 DFQATT, CDR2 SNEGSKA (reference sequence). CDR3 length equals 14 residues. J gave up 4 bases and V 3 bases, and 9 bases lay outside the gene matches. CDR3 residues: CSARAAGEGYEQYF. For the CDR3, the DNA is TGCAGTGCTAGGGCGGCGGGAGAGGGGTACGAGCAGTACTTC.

At least ten counts were recorded for this clonotype. The CDR3 loop is CASSLMGPGDSEQYF. The CDR3 DNA reads TGTGCCAGCAGTTTAATGGGTCCCGGGGATTCCGAGCAGTACTTC. This chain connects TRBV28 to TRBJ2-7; TRBD2 might be the D (5 bases). Germline CDR1 MDHEN, CDR2 SYDVKM. Trimming pared 2 bases from V and 6 bases from J, leaving 17 bases between. The CDR3 runs 15 residues.